These T cell receptor beta chains were read from a single sample in a study of PD-L1 blockade in urothelial cancer. Using immunoSEQ multiplex PCR, the repertoire was profiled, and TCRdb retains in-frame clones only, with some absent. This sample has tens of thousands of clones; 90% occur once, and the top ten carry 1.5% to 2%. The sequences come from PBMCs, collected around atezolizumab (anti-PD-L1) treatment. Receptor source: a man aged 60 to 69 with urothelial cancer. CDR3s include the opening cysteine and the closing phenylalanine or tryptophan. The D gene is left open where the match is weak. Not all rows give a size; the values are once, few, many and, for expanded clones, a class.

CASRPQGGGTEAFF | TGTGCCAGCAGACCACAGGGGGGCGGCACTGAAGCTTTCTTT | TRBJ1-1 | 14 | TRBV6-5 | TRBD1 | once
CASSKGTGRGNEQFF | TGTGCCAGCAGCAAGGGGACAGGGAGGGGAAATGAGCAGTTCTTC | TRBJ2-1 | 15 | TRBV7-3 | TRBD1 | NA
CASSLVSYEQYF | TGCGCCAGCAGTCTAGTTTCCTACGAGCAGTACTTC | TRBJ2-7 | 12 | TRBV10-2 | NA | NA
CAWRKNGASYEQYF | TGTGCCTGGCGAAAAAATGGGGCCTCCTACGAGCAGTACTTC | TRBJ2-7 | 14 | TRBV30 | NA | NA
CASSLGARDYEQYF | TGTGCCAGCAGCTTAGGTGCCAGGGACTACGAGCAGTACTTC | TRBJ2-7 | 14 | TRBV13 | NA | NA
CASSVDLAGAYQETQYF | TGTGCCAGCAGCGTAGATCTAGCGGGGGCGTACCAAGAGACCCAGTACTTC | TRBJ2-5 | 17 | TRBV9 | TRBD2 | NA
CASSYSRPRPNEKLFF | TGTGCCAGCAGTTACTCCAGGCCGAGACCTAATGAAAAACTGTTTTTT | TRBJ1-4 | 16 | TRBV6-6 | NA | NA
CASSLGVTSGGDEQFF | TGTGCCAGCAGCTTGGGTGTGACTAGCGGGGGCGATGAGCAGTTCTTC | TRBJ2-1 | 16 | TRBV5-4 | TRBD2 | NA
CASSEPRIVERETTDTQYF | TGTGCCAGCAGTGAACCGAGGATTGTAGAGCGGGAGACCACAGATACGCAGTATTTT | TRBJ2-3 | 19 | TRBV2 | TRBD2 | NA
CASSAGGGFPGELFF | TGTGCCAGCAGCGCCGGTGGGGGGTTCCCCGGGGAGCTGTTTTTT | TRBJ2-2 | 15 | TRBV9 | NA | NA
CASSSGLAGGPGYF | TGTGCCAGCAGCTCCGGACTAGCGGGAGGGCCGGGGTACTTC | TRBJ2-5 | 14 | TRBV7-2 | TRBD2 | NA
CASRTVGQGAGYTF | TGTGCCAGCAGGACCGTGGGACAGGGCGCCGGCTACACCTTC | TRBJ1-2 | 14 | TRBV6-5 | TRBD1 | NA
CASIRDYGTDTQYF | TGTGCCAGCATTCGGGACTACGGCACAGATACGCAGTATTTT | TRBJ2-3 | 14 | TRBV7-2 | TRBD2 | NA
CASGLILAGGADTQYF | TGTGCTAGTGGTTTGATCCTAGCGGGAGGCGCAGATACGCAGTATTTT | TRBJ2-3 | 16 | TRBV12-5 | TRBD2 | NA
CASSDSGRETQYF | TGTGCCAGCTCGGACAGTGGTCGAGAGACCCAGTACTTC | TRBJ2-5 | 13 | TRBV2 | NA | NA
CASTQSDSVYNEQFF | TGTGCCAGCACCCAATCGGACAGTGTCTACAATGAGCAGTTCTTC | TRBJ2-1 | 15 | TRBV7-2 | NA | NA
CASSRTSGGSRATDTQYF | TGTGCCAGCAGCAGGACTAGCGGGGGGTCACGTGCCACAGATACGCAGTATTTT | TRBJ2-3 | 18 | TRBV5-6 | TRBD2 | once
CASSLALSGTGELFF | TGTGCCAGCAGCTTAGCGCTTTCAGGCACCGGGGAGCTGTTTTTT | TRBJ2-2 | 15 | TRBV7-2 | NA | NA
CASSAAQGNGEQYF | TGTGCTAGCAGCGCAGCTCAGGGTAACGGCGAGCAGTACTTC | TRBJ2-7 | 14 | TRBV7-7 | NA | NA
CASSRGDSANYEQYF | TGTGCCAGCAGCAGGGGGGATAGCGCCAACTACGAGCAGTACTTC | TRBJ2-7 | 15 | TRBV21-1 | NA | NA
CASTPETGGVYEQYF | TGTGCCAGCACGCCCGAAACAGGGGGGGTCTACGAGCAGTACTTC | TRBJ2-7 | 15 | TRBV28 | NA | NA
CASSLRTGLTEAFF | TGTGCCAGTAGTCTGCGAACAGGGTTGACTGAAGCTTTCTTT | TRBJ1-1 | 14 | TRBV19 | NA | NA
CASSLAGATNPIYF | TGTGCCAGCAGCTTAGCGGGGGCCACAAACCCCATATATTTT | TRBJ1-3 | 14 | TRBV7-2 | NA | NA
CASSVVGADTQYF | TGTGCCAGCAGCGTAGTTGGGGCGGATACGCAGTATTTT | TRBJ2-3 | 13 | TRBV9 | NA | NA
CASSQERGHSNQPQHF | TGTGCCAGCAGTCAAGAACGGGGTCATAGCAATCAGCCCCAGCATTTT | TRBJ1-5 | 16 | TRBV6-1 | NA | NA
CASSLEVTGGETQYF | TGCGCCAGCAGCTTGGAGGTAACTGGCGGAGAGACCCAGTACTTC | TRBJ2-5 | 15 | TRBV5-1 | NA | NA
CAWSVSLSGNIQETQYF | TGTGCCTGGAGTGTTTCCCTTAGCGGGAACATCCAAGAGACCCAGTACTTC | TRBJ2-5 | 17 | TRBV30 | TRBD2 | NA
CASSLSTISGNTIYF | TGTGCCAGCAGCTTAAGTACTATCTCTGGAAACACCATATATTTT | TRBJ1-3 | 15 | TRBV5-6 | NA | NA
CASSLGGGYQETQYF | TGTGCCAGCAGCTTAGGTGGCGGCTACCAAGAGACCCAGTACTTC | TRBJ2-5 | 15 | TRBV7-9 | NA | NA
CAWREDRGPYEQYF | TGTGCCTGGAGGGAGGACAGGGGACCCTACGAGCAGTACTTC | TRBJ2-7 | 14 | TRBV30 | TRBD1 | few
CASSAYGREGREQYF | TGTGCCAGCAGCGCTTATGGGCGGGAGGGCCGCGAGCAGTACTTC | TRBJ2-7 | 15 | TRBV5-4 | TRBD2 | NA
CSVVIRGDRPNEKLFF | TGCAGCGTTGTAATTCGCGGCGACAGGCCTAATGAAAAACTGTTTTTT | TRBJ1-4 | 16 | TRBV29-1 | NA | NA
CASSTGTAQDTQYF | TGCGCCAGCAGCACCGGGACAGCTCAAGATACGCAGTATTTT | TRBJ2-3 | 14 | TRBV5-1 | TRBD1 | NA
CASSLLDRGNIQYF | TGTGCCAGCAGCTTGTTGGACAGGGGAAACATTCAGTACTTC | TRBJ2-4 | 14 | TRBV5-6 | TRBD1 | NA
CASSPGGRNNEQFF | TGCGCCAGCAGCCCGGGGGGACGGAACAATGAGCAGTTCTTC | TRBJ2-1 | 14 | TRBV5-1 | TRBD2 | NA
CASLMTGTRNEKLFF | TGTGCCAGCCTCATGACAGGGACTCGAAATGAAAAACTGTTTTTT | TRBJ1-4 | 15 | TRBV6-1 | TRBD1 | NA
CASSISSGQETQYF | TGTGCCAGTAGTATATCTAGCGGCCAAGAGACCCAGTACTTC | TRBJ2-5 | 14 | TRBV19 | TRBD2 | few
CASSRSGQDSGNTIYF | TGCGCCAGCAGCCGAAGCGGACAGGACTCTGGAAACACCATATATTTT | TRBJ1-3 | 16 | TRBV5-1 | TRBD1 | NA
CASSLGTGDSQETQYF | TGTGCCAGCAGTTTAGGGACAGGGGACAGCCAAGAGACCCAGTACTTC | TRBJ2-5 | 16 | TRBV28 | TRBD1 | once
CASSGVRQHLYNSPLHF | TGTGCCAGCAGTGGAGTAAGACAGCATTTATATAATTCACCCCTCCACTTT | TRBJ1-6 | 17 | TRBV2 | NA | NA
CASSLGGLGSNEQFF | TGCGCCAGCAGCTTGGGGGGACTAGGAAGCAATGAGCAGTTCTTC | TRBJ2-1 | 15 | TRBV5-1 | TRBD2 | once
CASSKDRGLSETQYF | TGTGCCAGCAGTAAGGACAGGGGGCTGAGTGAGACCCAGTACTTC | TRBJ2-5 | 15 | TRBV6-1 | TRBD1 | NA
CASSLGQPLSSYEQYF | TGTGCCAGCAGCCTGGGACAGCCCCTGAGCTCCTACGAGCAGTACTTC | TRBJ2-7 | 16 | TRBV5-5 | TRBD1 | few
CASSSIRGTSTDTQYF | TGTGCCAGCAGCTCGATCAGGGGAACTAGCACAGATACGCAGTATTTT | TRBJ2-3 | 16 | TRBV7-9 | NA | NA
CASSWDSLQQFF | TGTGCCAGCAGTTGGGACTCCCTTCAGCAGTTCTTC | TRBJ2-1 | 12 | TRBV2 | NA | NA
CASSDSKWASKNIQYF | TGTGCCAGCAGTGACTCGAAATGGGCGTCCAAAAACATTCAGTACTTC | TRBJ2-4 | 16 | TRBV6-4 | NA | NA
CASSQTSGGNNEQFF | TGCGCCAGCAGCCAAACTAGCGGGGGGAACAATGAGCAGTTCTTC | TRBJ2-1 | 15 | TRBV4-3 | TRBD2 | NA
CASSLGAGTGGETQYF | TGTGCCAGCAGCCTAGGGGCCGGGACAGGCGGGGAGACCCAGTACTTC | TRBJ2-5 | 16 | TRBV7-2 | TRBD1 | NA
CASSLTGEVAGELFF | TGTGCCAGCAGCTTGACAGGGGAAGTCGCCGGGGAGCTGTTTTTT | TRBJ2-2 | 15 | TRBV5-8 | TRBD1 | once
CASSQEGGETYEQYF | TGCGCCAGCAGCCAAGAAGGAGGAGAAACCTACGAGCAGTACTTC | TRBJ2-7 | 15 | TRBV4-1 | NA | once
CASSLVPSGFGSTEAFF | TGCGCCAGCAGCTTGGTGCCCTCGGGGTTCGGGAGCACTGAAGCTTTCTTT | TRBJ1-1 | 17 | TRBV5-1 | NA | NA